The sequence of this TCR beta chain was determined in a study of shared clonotypes between healthy human individuals. Turning to this clone: The antigen remains unidentified.

With V trimmed by 2 bases and J by 10 bases, 9 bases remained unmatched. Per the germline V gene, CDR1 is SEHNR and CDR2 is FQNEAQ (reference sequence). This CDR3 has 15 residues. Study-level points and caveats: Naive CD4 clonotype sharing across several donors was about 5.3%.

CD45RO-negative cells were positively selected for CCR7, leaving out terminally differentiated effector memory CD45RA+ cells. This table comes from immunoSEQ multiplex PCR, and its TCRdb copy is limited to in-frame clones, with some not included. The sample has about 680,000 clones; approximately 90% are singletons. The rearrangement links TRBV7-9 to TRBJ2-1; 9 bases align to TRBD1. The sample comprised naive CD8+ T cells sorted from blood. The sequence came from a young man in good health. The CDR3 sequence: CASSLLGQGLSEQFF. For the CDR3, the DNA is TGTGCCAGCAGCTTATTGGGACAGGGCCTCAGCGAGCAGTTCTTC.